This record covers a single TCR beta chain. Repertoires were generated with immunoSEQ multiplex PCR, while TCRdb's copy carries only in-frame clones and drops some. Of 47,000 or so clones in the sample, roughly 89% were seen once. The CDR3 runs to 17 residues. The J segment lost 2 bases and the V segment lost 6 bases, leaving 6 bases of the junction unmatched. Looked up from germline, CDR1 is MNHEY and CDR2 is SMNVEV (reference sequence). This sample was taken from a study of OX40 agonist ivuxolimab in advanced cancers. At the level of the study: Patients achieving partial responses numbered three: one hepatocellular carcinoma case and two cutaneous melanoma cases.

This chain links TRBV27 with TRBJ2-2, with 13 nucleotides matching TRBD2. The sequenced sample was CD4+ or CD8+ T cells sorted from blood, obtained in a trial of the OX40 agonist ivuxolimab. This receptor was taken from an adult with an advanced solid tumor such as melanoma, head and neck, liver or kidney cancer. The CDR3 spells CASSTSGGAPNTGELFF. The CDR3 DNA reads TGTGCCAGCAGCACTAGCGGGGGGGCCCCCAACACCGGGGAGCTGTTTTTT.